The sequence of this T cell receptor (beta chain) was determined in a study of blood T cell repertoires in COVID-19. Study overall: T cells, B-cell-depleted T cells, or PBMCs provided the cDNA or gDNA that served as material.

Study processing details: Using reference gene primer amplification, nucleated cell counts were estimated. The table came from immunoSEQ multiplex PCR; TCRdb's copy has only in-frame clones and leaves some out. The V and J calls and the clone size are those of that table, but D and trimming were determined from the DNA. This sample has about 400,000 clones, with about 86% found just once. Looked up from germline, CDR1 is SNHLY and CDR2 is FYNNEI. V lost 6 bases and J 3 bases, leaving 12 bases between the germline ends. This CDR3 has 14 amino acids. The clonotype originates from a woman aged 55-70 years with COVID-19, enrolled during active disease. The chain carries TRBV2 and TRBJ2-1, with D tentatively TRBD2 (6 bases). Material: peripheral blood. This CDR3 is CASSLSGFYNEQFF. The CDR3 DNA reads TGTGCCAGCAGCCTAAGCGGGTTCTACAATGAGCAGTTCTTC.